This paragraph reports one T cell receptor (beta chain). Its target is unknown. Authors of the study amplified TCR beta CDR3 regions from RNA transcripts. HTBI primers drove first-round RT-PCR of the TCR CDR3. TCRdb re-called the multiplex PCR reads through MiXCR, storing one row per CDR3 protein. In the table there are 500,000 to 550,000 distinct CDR3 sequences, 20% of which are singletons. The sample originates from a study of T cells in Graves' hyperthyroidism and ophthalmopathy. Study observations and caveats: In simple terms, a model built on 13 V-J features told ophthalmopathy apart from stable hyperthyroidism.

The CDR3 loop spans 15 amino acids. V gave up 6 bases and J gave up 5 bases, with 20 bases separating them. Looked up from germline, CDR1 is MNHNS and CDR2 is SASEGT. This receptor was identified in a middle-aged man with Graves' ophthalmopathy. The sequencing sample was made of blood. This chain connects TRBV6-1 to TRBJ2-7, with unresolved D. This CDR3 is CASRRSLTSVDEQYF. CDR3 DNA: TGTGCCAGCAGGAGGAGTCTAACCTCCGTGGACGAGCAGTACTTC.